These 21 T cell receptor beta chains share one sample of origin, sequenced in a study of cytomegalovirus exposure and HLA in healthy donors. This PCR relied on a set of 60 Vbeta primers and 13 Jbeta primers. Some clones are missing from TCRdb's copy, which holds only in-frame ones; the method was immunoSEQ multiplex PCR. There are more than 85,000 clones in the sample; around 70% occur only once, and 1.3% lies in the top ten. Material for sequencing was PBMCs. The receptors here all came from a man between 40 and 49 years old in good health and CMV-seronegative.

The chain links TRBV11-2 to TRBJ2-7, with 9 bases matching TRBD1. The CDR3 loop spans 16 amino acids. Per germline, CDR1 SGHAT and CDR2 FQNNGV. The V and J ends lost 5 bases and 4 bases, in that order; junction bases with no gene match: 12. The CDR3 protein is CASSPRGTGFRYEQYF. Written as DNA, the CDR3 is TGTGCCAGCAGCCCCCGCGGGACAGGGTTTAGGTACGAGCAGTACTTC.

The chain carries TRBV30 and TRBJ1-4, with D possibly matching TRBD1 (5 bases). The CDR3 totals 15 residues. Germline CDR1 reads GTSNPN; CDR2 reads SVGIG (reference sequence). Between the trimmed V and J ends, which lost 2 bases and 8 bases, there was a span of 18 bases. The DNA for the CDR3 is TGTGCCTGGAGTAAACAGGAGGGGTTCGTCGAAAAACTGTTTTTT. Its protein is CAWSKQEGFVEKLFF.

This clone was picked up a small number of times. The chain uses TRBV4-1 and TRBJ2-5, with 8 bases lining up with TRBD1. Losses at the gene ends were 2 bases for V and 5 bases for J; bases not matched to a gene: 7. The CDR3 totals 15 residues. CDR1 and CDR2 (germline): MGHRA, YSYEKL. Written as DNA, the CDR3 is TGCGCCAGCAGCCAACCCGGGACAGGTGGGGAGACCCAGTACTTC. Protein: CASSQPGTGGETQYF.

The CDR3 DNA is TGTGCCAGCAGCCCCCACAGGGACTCACCCCTCCACTTT. It encodes CASSPHRDSPLHF. The V and J genes are TRBV9 and TRBJ1-6; maybe TRBD1 (6 bases). Germline CDR1 and CDR2: SGDLS and YYNGEE. V was trimmed by 4 bases and J by 10 bases, leaving 12 bases between them. The CDR3 extends over 13 amino acids.

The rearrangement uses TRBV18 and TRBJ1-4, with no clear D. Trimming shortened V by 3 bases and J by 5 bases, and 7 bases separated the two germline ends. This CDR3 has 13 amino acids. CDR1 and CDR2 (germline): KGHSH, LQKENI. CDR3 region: CASSPGSNEKLFF. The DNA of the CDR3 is TGTGCCAGCTCACCCGGGTCCAATGAAAAACTGTTTTTT.

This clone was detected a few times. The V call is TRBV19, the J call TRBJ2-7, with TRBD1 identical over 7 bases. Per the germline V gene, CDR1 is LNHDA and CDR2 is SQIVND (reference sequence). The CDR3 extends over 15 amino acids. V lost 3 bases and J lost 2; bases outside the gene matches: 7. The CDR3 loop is CASSIQAGGAYEQYF. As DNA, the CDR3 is TGTGCCAGTAGTATTCAGGCAGGGGGTGCCTACGAGCAGTACTTC.

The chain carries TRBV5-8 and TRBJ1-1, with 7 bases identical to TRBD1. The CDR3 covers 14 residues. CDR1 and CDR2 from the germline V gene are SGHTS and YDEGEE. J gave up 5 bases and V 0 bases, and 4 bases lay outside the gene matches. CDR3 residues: CASSLVGRGTEAFF. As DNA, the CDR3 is TGTGCCAGCAGCTTGGTAGGCAGGGGGACTGAAGCTTTCTTT.

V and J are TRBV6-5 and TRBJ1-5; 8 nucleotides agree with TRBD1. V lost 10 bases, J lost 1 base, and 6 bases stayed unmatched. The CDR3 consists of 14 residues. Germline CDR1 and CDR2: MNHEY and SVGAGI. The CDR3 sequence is CATHGQGSNQPQHF. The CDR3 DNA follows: TGTGCCACGCACGGACAGGGAAGCAATCAGCCCCAGCATTTT.

The CDR3 protein is CASRPSGLRTGELFF. Here the CDR3 DNA reads TGCGCCAGCAGGCCTAGCGGGCTTCGGACCGGGGAGCTGTTTTTT. The chain joins TRBV4-1 to TRBJ2-2; 8 nucleotides match TRBD2. CDR3 size: 15 residues. The trim removed 6 bases at V and 5 bases at J, leaving 8 bases unmatched. Germline V lookup: CDR1 MGHRA, CDR2 YSYEKL.

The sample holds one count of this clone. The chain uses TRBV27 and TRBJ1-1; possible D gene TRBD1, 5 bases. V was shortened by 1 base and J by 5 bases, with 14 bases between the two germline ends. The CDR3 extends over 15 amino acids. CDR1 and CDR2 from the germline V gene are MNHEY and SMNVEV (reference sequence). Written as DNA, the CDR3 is TGTGCCAGCAGTTTATTGGGGGGGTCGGGTACTGAAGCTTTCTTT. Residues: CASSLLGGSGTEAFF.

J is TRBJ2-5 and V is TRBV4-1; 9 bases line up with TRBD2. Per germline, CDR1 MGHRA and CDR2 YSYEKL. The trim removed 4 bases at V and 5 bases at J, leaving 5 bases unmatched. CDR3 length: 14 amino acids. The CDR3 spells CASSLAGVDETQYF. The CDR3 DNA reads TGCGCCAGCAGCCTAGCGGGAGTGGACGAGACCCAGTACTTC.

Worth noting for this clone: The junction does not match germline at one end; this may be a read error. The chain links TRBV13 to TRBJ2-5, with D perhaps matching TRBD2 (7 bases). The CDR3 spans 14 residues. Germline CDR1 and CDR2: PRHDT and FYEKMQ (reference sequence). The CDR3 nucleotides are TGTGCCAGCAGCCTAGGGGGGGAGGTAGAGACCCAGTACTTC. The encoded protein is CASSLGGEVETQYF.

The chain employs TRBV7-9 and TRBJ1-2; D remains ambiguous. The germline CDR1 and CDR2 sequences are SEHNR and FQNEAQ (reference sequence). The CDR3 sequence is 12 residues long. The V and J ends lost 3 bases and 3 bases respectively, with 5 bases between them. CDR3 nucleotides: TGTGCCAGCAGCTTTGGAGACTATGGCTACACCTTC. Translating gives CASSFGDYGYTF.

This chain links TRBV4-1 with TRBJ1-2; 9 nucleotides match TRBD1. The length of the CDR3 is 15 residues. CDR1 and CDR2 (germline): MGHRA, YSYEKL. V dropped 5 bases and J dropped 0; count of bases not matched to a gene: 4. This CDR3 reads CASSLTGGTNYGYTF. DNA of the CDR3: TGCGCCAGCAGCTTGACAGGGGGAACTAACTATGGCTACACCTTC.

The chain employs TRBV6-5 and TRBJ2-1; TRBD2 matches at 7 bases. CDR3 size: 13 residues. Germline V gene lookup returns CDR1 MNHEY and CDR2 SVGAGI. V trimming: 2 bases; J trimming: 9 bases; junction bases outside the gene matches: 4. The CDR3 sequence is CASSYKRDVEQFF. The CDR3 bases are TGTGCCAGCAGTTACAAGCGGGACGTTGAGCAGTTCTTC.

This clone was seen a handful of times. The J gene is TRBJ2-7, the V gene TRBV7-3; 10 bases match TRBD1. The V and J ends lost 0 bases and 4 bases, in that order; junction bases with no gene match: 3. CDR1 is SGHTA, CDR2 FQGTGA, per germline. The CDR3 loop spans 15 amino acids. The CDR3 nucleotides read TGTGCCAGCAGCTTAACTTGGACAGGGGGGTACGAGCAGTACTTC. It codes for CASSLTWTGGYEQYF.

The DNA of the CDR3 is TGCGCCACCGTAGCGGGAGAAACCGGGGAGCTGTTTTTT. This sequence encodes CATVAGETGELFF. The rearrangement uses TRBV10-1 and TRBJ2-2, with TRBD2 matching over 9 bases. Germline V gene sequence: CDR1 WNHNN, CDR2 SYGVQD (reference sequence). The CDR3 contains 13 residues. Germline trimming cut 10 bases from V and 5 bases from J; bases unmatched to any gene: 5.

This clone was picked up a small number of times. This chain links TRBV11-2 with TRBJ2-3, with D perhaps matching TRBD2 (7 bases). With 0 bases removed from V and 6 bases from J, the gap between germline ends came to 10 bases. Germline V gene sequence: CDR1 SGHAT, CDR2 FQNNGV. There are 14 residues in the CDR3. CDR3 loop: CASSLEGGADTQYF. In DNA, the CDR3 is TGTGCCAGCAGCTTAGAGGGGGGGGCGGATACGCAGTATTTT.

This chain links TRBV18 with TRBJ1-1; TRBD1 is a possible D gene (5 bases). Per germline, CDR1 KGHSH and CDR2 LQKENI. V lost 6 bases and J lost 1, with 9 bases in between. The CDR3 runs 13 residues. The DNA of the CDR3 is TGTGCCAGCTCGGACGACAGGAACACTGAAGCTTTCTTT. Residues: CASSDDRNTEAFF.

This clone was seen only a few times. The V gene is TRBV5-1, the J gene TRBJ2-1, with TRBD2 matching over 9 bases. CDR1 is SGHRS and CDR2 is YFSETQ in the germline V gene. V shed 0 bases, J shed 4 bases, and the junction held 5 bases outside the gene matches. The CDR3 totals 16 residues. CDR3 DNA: TGCGCCAGCAGCTTGGAGGCTAGCGGGAAATACAATGAGCAGTTCTTC. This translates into CASSLEASGKYNEQFF.

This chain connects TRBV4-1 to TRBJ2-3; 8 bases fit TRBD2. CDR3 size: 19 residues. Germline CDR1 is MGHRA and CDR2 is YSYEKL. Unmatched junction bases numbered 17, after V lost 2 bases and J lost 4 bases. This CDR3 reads CASSQWGIRLARGADTQYF. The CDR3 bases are TGCGCCAGCAGCCAATGGGGGATTAGACTAGCGCGGGGGGCAGATACGCAGTATTTT.